This is a list of T cell receptor beta chains from one sample in a study of OX40 agonist ivuxolimab in advanced cancers. Data came from immunoSEQ multiplex PCR; TCRdb stores just in-frame clones and leaves some out. This sample has about 25,000 clones; 79% occur once, and the top ten carry 9.5% to 15%. Sample: CD4+ or CD8+ T cells sorted from blood, taken in a trial of the OX40 agonist ivuxolimab. These receptors all stem from an adult with an advanced solid tumor such as melanoma, head and neck, liver or kidney cancer. CDR3s include the opening cysteine and the closing phenylalanine or tryptophan. The D gene is left open where the match is weak. Expanded clones are given a class, and other clones once, few, many or no size at all.

cdr3_length,clone_size,j_call,v_call,d_call,cdr3_nt,cdr3_aa
15,-,TRBJ2-1,TRBV10-2,TRBD2,TGCGCCAGCAGTGATCTAGCGGGGGGGGACAATGAGCAGTTCTTC,CASSDLAGGDNEQFF
16,once,TRBJ1-1,TRBV15,-,TGTGCCACCAGCAGAGGAGTGATACTATTGAACACTGAAGCTTTCTTT,CATSRGVILLNTEAFF
12,once,TRBJ2-7,TRBV4-1,TRBD2,TGCGCCAGCAGCCAAGGGGGGGGCGAGCAGTACTTC,CASSQGGGEQYF
15,-,TRBJ1-2,TRBV14,-,TGTGCCAGCAGCCACACCCCGCGCCGGGGAGATGGCTACACCTTC,CASSHTPRRGDGYTF
15,-,TRBJ1-2,TRBV19,-,TGTGCCAGTAGTATGGCCCGCAGCTTTAACTATGGCTACACCTTC,CASSMARSFNYGYTF
14,few,TRBJ2-5,TRBV2,-,TGTGCCAGCAGGGAGGGACTGACCCAAGAGACCCAGTACTTC,CASREGLTQETQYF
15,-,TRBJ2-7,TRBV27,TRBD2,TGTGCCAGCAGTTTAGGGACTAGCAGAGTATACGAGCAGTACTTC,CASSLGTSRVYEQYF
14,-,TRBJ1-1,TRBV27,-,TGTGCCAGCAGTTTAGGGTTCATGAACACTGAAGCTTTCTTT,CASSLGFMNTEAFF
15,-,TRBJ2-4,TRBV18,-,TGTGCCAGCTCACCTGCCCAGGACAATCTAAACATTCAGTACTTC,CASSPAQDNLNIQYF
13,-,TRBJ2-5,TRBV5-4,-,TGTGCCAGCAGCCCGGGGCTTTGGGAGACCCAGTACTTC,CASSPGLWETQYF
13,few,TRBJ2-5,TRBV5-6,-,TGTGCCAGCAGCCTCCAATTAATAGGGACCCAGTACTTC,CASSLQLIGTQYF
13,few,TRBJ1-1,TRBV28,-,TGTGCCAGCAGCCAGGACAGCTCATTTGAAGCTTTCTTT,CASSQDSSFEAFF
16,-,TRBJ2-1,TRBV7-8,TRBD2,TGTGCCAGCAGCCTCCTCGTAGCGGGGGGGCTCAATGAGCAGTTCTTC,CASSLLVAGGLNEQFF
14,-,TRBJ2-5,TRBV10-2,-,TGCGCCAGCATGGCAGCCCCGCTGGGGGAGACCCAGTACTTC,CASMAAPLGETQYF
16,-,TRBJ2-7,TRBV5-1,TRBD2,TGCGCCAGCAGCTCCCTGACTAGCGGGGGACCCTACGAGCAGTACTTC,CASSSLTSGGPYEQYF
16,-,TRBJ1-6,TRBV30,-,TGTGCCTGGAGCGCCCAGTATGGATTTTTTAATTCACCCCTCCACTTT,CAWSAQYGFFNSPLHF
16,-,TRBJ2-1,TRBV7-9,TRBD1,TGTGCCAGCAGCCGATTGACAGGGGGGACCTACAATGAGCAGTTCTTC,CASSRLTGGTYNEQFF
14,-,TRBJ2-7,TRBV10-3,TRBD2,TGTGCCATCTTCGGCGGGGGGCAAGGACACGAGCAGTACTTC,CAIFGGGQGHEQYF
11,-,TRBJ2-7,TRBV10-2,-,TGCGCCAGCGAACAGGGCTACGAGCAGTACTTC,CASEQGYEQYF
17,-,TRBJ2-2,TRBV7-2,TRBD2,TGTGCCAGCAGCTTAGACAGCGGGGGGGCCCGGGCCGGGGAGCTGTTTTTT,CASSLDSGGARAGELFF
12,few,TRBJ1-1,TRBV9,-,TGTGCCAGCAGCGGACGGGACGGGGAAGCTTTCTTT,CASSGRDGEAFF
16,-,TRBJ2-6,TRBV5-1,-,TGCGCCAGCAGCCCAGGATCAAGCTCTGGGGCCAACGTCCTGACTTTC,CASSPGSSSGANVLTF
15,few,TRBJ2-1,TRBV19,TRBD2,TGTGCCAGTAGCCCTCTAGCGGGGGGGTACAATGAGCAGTTCTTC,CASSPLAGGYNEQFF
12,-,TRBJ2-5,TRBV7-9,-,TGTGCCAGCAGCTTGTATGGGGAGACCCAGTACTTC,CASSLYGETQYF
15,-,TRBJ1-1,TRBV13,-,TGTGCCAGCAGCTCACTGACAGTCATGAACACTGAAGCCTTCTTT,CASSSLTVMNTEAFF
18,-,TRBJ1-1,TRBV5-1,-,TGCGCCAGCATCCCCGGACCGTCCCATCGATCGTGGAACACTGAAGCTTTCTTT,CASIPGPSHRSWNTEAFF
18,-,TRBJ2-2,TRBV9,TRBD1,TGTGCCAGCAGCGTAGATGCACAGGGGGCAAGACGAACCGGGGAGCTGTTTTTT,CASSVDAQGARRTGELFF
13,-,TRBJ2-7,TRBV18,-,TGTGCCAGCTCACCACAGGGAAACTACGAGCAGTACTTC,CASSPQGNYEQYF
16,-,TRBJ1-2,TRBV5-8,-,TGTGCCAGCAGCTCGGGGGTAATCCCGGCTAACTATGGCTACACCTTC,CASSSGVIPANYGYTF
16,once,TRBJ2-7,TRBV7-8,TRBD1,TGTGCCAGCAGCCCCCCGGACAGGATCGTTTCCTACGAGCAGTACTTC,CASSPPDRIVSYEQYF
13,-,TRBJ1-2,TRBV5-1,-,TGCGCCAGCAGCCCGGGGGAGGGCAAAGGCTACACCTTC,CASSPGEGKGYTF
15,once,TRBJ2-3,TRBV30,TRBD2,TGTGCCTGGAGAAAACTAGCGGGGCCCACAGATACGCAGTATTTT,CAWRKLAGPTDTQYF
14,-,TRBJ2-7,TRBV5-1,TRBD1,TGCGCCAGCAGCTTTGAAGGGGGCTTCGGCGAGCAGTACTTC,CASSFEGGFGEQYF
14,-,TRBJ2-7,TRBV18,-,TGTGCCAGCTCACCTCTGAAGGGGGAAAACGAGCAGTACTTC,CASSPLKGENEQYF
14,-,TRBJ1-2,TRBV5-1,-,TGCGCCAGCGCCCCGGGGGGATCCCAATATGGCTACACCTTC,CASAPGGSQYGYTF
14,-,TRBJ1-1,TRBV6-5,-,TGTGCCAGCAGTCGACCAGGCTGGAACACTGAAGCTTTCTTT,CASSRPGWNTEAFF
14,-,TRBJ2-7,TRBV29-1,TRBD1,TGCAGCGTTGAGGAAACCCGGGACAGCTACGAGCAGTACTTC,CSVEETRDSYEQYF
18,-,TRBJ2-5,TRBV14,-,TGTGCCAGCAGCCAAGATAGAGGAACTAGCTTTCTCCAAGAGACCCAGTACTTC,CASSQDRGTSFLQETQYF
15,few,TRBJ2-3,TRBV29-1,TRBD1,TGCAGCGTTGCTCCCCAGGGGGCGCCCCTGGATACGCAGTATTTT,CSVAPQGAPLDTQYF
13,few,TRBJ2-3,TRBV7-6,-,TGTGCCAGCAGTCGGGACAGCACAGATACGCAGTATTTT,CASSRDSTDTQYF
14,-,TRBJ2-3,TRBV29-1,-,TGCAGCGGGACCAGGGGCGGGGGCACAGATACGCAGTATTTT,CSGTRGGGTDTQYF
14,-,TRBJ2-7,TRBV30,-,TGTGCCTGGAGTGTAGGGGGTTACTCCTACGAGCAGTACTTC,CAWSVGGYSYEQYF
14,-,TRBJ2-3,TRBV29-1,-,TGCAGCGTGGGAATGTCCGGGCCCCTCATCGCGCAGTATTTT,CSVGMSGPLIAQYF
13,once,TRBJ1-2,TRBV5-1,-,TGCGCCAGCAGCCCCGACCGGAACTATGGCTACACCTTC,CASSPDRNYGYTF
15,once,TRBJ2-3,TRBV27,-,TGTGCCAGCAGTTTAAGGGGGGCTCCCACAGATACGCAGTATTTT,CASSLRGAPTDTQYF
15,-,TRBJ1-2,TRBV30,-,TGTGCCTGGAGTCCCTACCGGACTGGAGCCTATGGCTACACCTTC,CAWSPYRTGAYGYTF
11,-,TRBJ1-1,TRBV6-6,-,TGTGCCAGCAGTTACGGAGTTGAAGCTTTCTTT,CASSYGVEAFF
15,-,TRBJ1-6,TRBV28,-,TGTGCCAGCAGGGAGGACAGCTCCTATAATTCACCCCTCCACTTT,CASREDSSYNSPLHF
15,once,TRBJ2-1,TRBV11-3,TRBD2,TGTGCCAGCAGCCAGCGGGGGGGTTCCTACAATGAGCAGTTCTTC,CASSQRGGSYNEQFF
14,-,TRBJ1-3,TRBV6-6,-,TGTGCCAGCAGTTATCCCGGGGCTGGAAACACCATATATTTT,CASSYPGAGNTIYF
15,-,TRBJ2-1,TRBV6-1,-,TGTGCCAGCAGTGTGCGGGGCAGCTCCTACAATGAGCAGTTCTTC,CASSVRGSSYNEQFF
13,-,TRBJ2-4,TRBV18,TRBD1,TGTGCCAGCTCAACAGGGGACAAAAACATTCAGTACTTC,CASSTGDKNIQYF
13,-,TRBJ1-1,TRBV5-8,-,TGTGCCAGCAGCTTTCCAGGGGACACTGAAGCTTTCTTT,CASSFPGDTEAFF
15,-,TRBJ2-5,TRBV5-1,-,TGCGCCAGCAGCCATGGAGGGTCAGGGGGAGAGACCCAGTACTTC,CASSHGGSGGETQYF